These T cell receptor beta chains were read from a single sample in a study of vaccination and CD4 T cells after COVID-19. In TCRdb, the PCR reads were re-called with MiXCR into one record per CDR3 protein. The sample has around 6,400 distinct CDR3 sequences, about 77% seen once. Their cognate antigens are unknown. Material for sequencing was CD4+ T cells from blood, cultured in vitro. These receptors came from a human donor who had recovered from COVID-19. Each CDR3 is given with its conserved first and last residue. A D gene is named only where the DNA matches it firmly. Not every row has a clone size; where given, it reads once, few, many or a size class.

size	D	V	J	DNA	CDR3
.	.	TRBV7-9	TRBJ2-2	TGTGCCAGCAGACCGTCGGGGTACACCGGGGAGCTGTTTTTT	CASRPSGYTGELFF
.	TRBD2	TRBV27	TRBJ2-2	TGTGCCAGCAGTTTCTACGGGGGGGCCGTCGGGGAGCTGTTTTTT	CASSFYGGAVGELFF
.	TRBD2	TRBV4-3	TRBJ2-7	TGCGCCAGCAGCCCGGGACTAGCGGGAATTAAGTACTTC	CASSPGLAGIKYF
.	.	TRBV20-1	TRBJ1-2	TGCAGTGCAGGATTAACCACTAACTATGGCTACACCTTC	CSAGLTTNYGYTF
.	.	TRBV19	TRBJ1-2	TGTGCCAGTAGTACACGGGATCGAGTCGGGTATGGCTACACCTTC	CASSTRDRVGYGYTF
medium-sized	.	TRBV5-1	TRBJ2-7	TGCGCCAGCAGCTTGGTAGTATTTGGCGACGAGCAGTACTTC	CASSLVVFGDEQYF
.	.	TRBV6-5	TRBJ1-2	TGTGCCAGCAGTTACTATGACAGTTCCTATGGCTACACCTTC	CASSYYDSSYGYTF
.	TRBD1	TRBV20-1	TRBJ1-6	TGCAGTGCCAAGTCGACCGGGACAGGCAATTCACCCCTCCACTTT	CSAKSTGTGNSPLHF
.	.	TRBV30	TRBJ2-2	TGTGCGTGGGGAACGGGCTGGGGCACCGGGGAGCTGTTTTTT	CAWGTGWGTGELFF
.	.	TRBV2	TRBJ2-1	TGTGCCAGCAGTCCCCTAGGACTTTCCTACAATGAGCAGTTCTTC	CASSPLGLSYNEQFF
.	TRBD1	TRBV15	TRBJ2-2	TGTGCCACCCATTACAGGGGGGGGGAGCTGTTTTTT	CATHYRGGELFF
.	TRBD1	TRBV7-6	TRBJ2-7	TGTGCCAGCAGCCGTAGAACGACAGGGAGCTCCTACGAGCAGTACTTC	CASSRRTTGSSYEQYF
.	TRBD2	TRBV6-5	TRBJ2-1	TGTGCCAGCAGTTACTTCTCCCCAGCGGGGTACAATGAGCAGTTCTTC	CASSYFSPAGYNEQFF
once	TRBD1	TRBV20-1	TRBJ1-5	TGCAGTGCTAGAGAAGGGACAGGTCGCGGGCAGCCCCAGCATTTT	CSAREGTGRGQPQHF
.	.	TRBV19	TRBJ2-2	TGTGCCAGTAGTTGGGGACGTTTAAACACCGGGGAGCTGTTTTTT	CASSWGRLNTGELFF
.	.	TRBV7-2	TRBJ1-3	TGTGCCAGCAGCTCTAACAGGATGGCGGGAAACACCATATATTTT	CASSSNRMAGNTIYF